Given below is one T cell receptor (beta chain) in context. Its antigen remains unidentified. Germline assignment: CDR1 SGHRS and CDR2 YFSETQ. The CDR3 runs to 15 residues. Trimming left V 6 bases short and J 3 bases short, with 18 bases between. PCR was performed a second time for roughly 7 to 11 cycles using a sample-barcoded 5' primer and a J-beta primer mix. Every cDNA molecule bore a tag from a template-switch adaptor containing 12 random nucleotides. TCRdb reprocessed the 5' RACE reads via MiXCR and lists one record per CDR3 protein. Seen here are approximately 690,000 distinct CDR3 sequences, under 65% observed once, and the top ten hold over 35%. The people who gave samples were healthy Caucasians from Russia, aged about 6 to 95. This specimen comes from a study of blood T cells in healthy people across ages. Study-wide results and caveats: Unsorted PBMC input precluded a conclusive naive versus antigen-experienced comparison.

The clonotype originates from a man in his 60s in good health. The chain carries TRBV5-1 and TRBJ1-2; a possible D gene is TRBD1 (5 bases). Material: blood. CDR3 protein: CASTLVGQGHYGYTF. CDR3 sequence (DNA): TGCGCCAGCACCCTGGTAGGTCAGGGTCACTATGGCTACACCTTC.